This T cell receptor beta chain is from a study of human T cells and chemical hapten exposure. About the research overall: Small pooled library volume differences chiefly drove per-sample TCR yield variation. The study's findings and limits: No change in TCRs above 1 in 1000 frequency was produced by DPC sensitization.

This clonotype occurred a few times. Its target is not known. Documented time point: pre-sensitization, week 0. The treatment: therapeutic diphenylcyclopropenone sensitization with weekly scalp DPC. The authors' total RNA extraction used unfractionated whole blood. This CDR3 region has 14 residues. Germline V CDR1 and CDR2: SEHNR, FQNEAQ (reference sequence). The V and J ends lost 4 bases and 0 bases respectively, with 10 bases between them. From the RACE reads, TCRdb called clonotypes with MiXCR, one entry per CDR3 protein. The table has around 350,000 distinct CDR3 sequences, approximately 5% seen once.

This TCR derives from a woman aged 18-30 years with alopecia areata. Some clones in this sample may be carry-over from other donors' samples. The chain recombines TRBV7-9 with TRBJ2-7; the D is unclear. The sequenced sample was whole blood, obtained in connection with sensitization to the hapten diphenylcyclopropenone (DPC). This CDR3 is CASSSDGSSYEQYF. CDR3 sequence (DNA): TGTGCCAGCAGCTCGGACGGAAGCTCCTACGAGCAGTACTTC.